This record looks at one T cell receptor (beta chain) sequence and its context. Its antigen is undetermined. PCR employed 60 Vbeta and 13 Jbeta primers. This table comes from immunoSEQ multiplex PCR, and its TCRdb copy is limited to in-frame clones, with some not included. The data contain some 190,000 clones, 80% of them singletons. The CDR3 loop spans 14 amino acids. V lost 0 bases, J lost 5 bases, and 10 bases lay in between. Germline loops: CDR1 SNHLY, CDR2 FYNNEI. Healthy bone marrow donors made up the donor group. The data were taken from a study of cytomegalovirus exposure and HLA in healthy donors. Study outcomes and limitations: As confirmed in vitro, a few CMV-associated chains were specific for CMV antigens. Some V segments, TRBV6-2 and TRBV6-3 among them, were indistinguishable and were therefore excluded.

This TCR came from a woman aged 40 to 49 in good health and CMV-seronegative. The J gene is TRBJ1-1, the V gene TRBV2; the D gene is possibly TRBD1 (6 bases). Input material: PBMCs. The CDR3 reads CASSEAQGTTEAFF. The DNA for the CDR3 is TGTGCCAGCAGTGAAGCACAGGGTACGACTGAAGCTTTCTTT. Full variable domain (rest looked up from reference TRBV2 and TRBJ1-1): EPEVTQTPSHQVTQMGQEVILRCVPISNHLYFYWYRQILGQKVEFLVSFYNNEISEKSEIFDDQFSVERPDGSNFTLKIRSTKLEDSAMYFCASSEAQGTTEAFFGQGTRLTVV.